The next 30 T cell receptor beta chains were all read from a single sample in a study of shared clonotypes between healthy human individuals. Only in-frame clones appear in the TCRdb table, and some are missing; sequencing was by immunoSEQ multiplex PCR. The sample yields some 1,100,000 clones, 78% seen once. Sequenced: memory CD4+ T cells from PBMCs. Subset meaning: CD45RA-negative fraction. The receptors shown here come from a man aged 18 to 30 in good health. Some clones in this sample may be carry-over from other donors' samples.

The genes are TRBV11-2 and TRBJ2-7; D not resolved. The CDR3 length is 13 residues. Germline assignment: CDR1 SGHAT and CDR2 FQNNGV. Deletions cut 2 bases from V and 5 bases from J, with 10 bases between. The chain's CDR3 is CASSLTLGHEQYF. CDR3 in DNA: TGTGCCAGCAGCTTAACCCTCGGGCACGAGCAGTACTTC.

A word on this clone: One end of the junction fails to match germline, which may point to a read error. The CDR3 reads CASSPLGGSSYNEQFF. DNA for the CDR3: TGTGCCAGCTCCCCACTGGGGGGGAGCTCCTACAATGAGCAGTTCTTC. The V gene is TRBV18, the J gene TRBJ2-1, with 7 bases aligning to TRBD2. The CDR3 is 16 amino acids. The germline V gene encodes CDR1 KGHSH and CDR2 LQKENI.

This clone was counted a few times. The chain uses TRBV28 and TRBJ2-7; the match to TRBD1 covers 11 bases. The V and J ends lost 6 bases and 7 bases, in that order; junction bases with no gene match: 14. CDR1 MDHEN and CDR2 SYDVKM come from the germline V gene. The CDR3 covers 16 residues. The CDR3 region has the DNA TGTGCCAGCAGCCAGAACCCGGGACAGGGGGTGGGGGAGCAGTACTTC. Protein product: CASSQNPGQGVGEQYF.

The V gene is TRBV11-2, the J gene TRBJ2-3, with TRBD1 as a possible D gene (6 bases). V was trimmed by 5 bases and J by 8 bases, leaving 11 bases between them. The CDR3 consists of 12 residues. Looked up from germline, CDR1 is SGHAT and CDR2 is FQNNGV. This CDR3 reads CASSETDSTQYF. The CDR3 coding sequence is TGTGCCAGCAGCGAAACGGACAGTACGCAGTATTTT.

The V call is TRBV9, the J call TRBJ1-1; tentative D call: TRBD1 (5 bases). Germline V gives CDR1 SGDLS, CDR2 YYNGEE. This CDR3 contains 13 residues. V was trimmed by 5 bases and J by 7 bases, leaving 15 bases between them. Here the CDR3 reads CASSILVGGEAFF. CDR3 nucleotides: TGTGCCAGCAGTATCCTAGTGGGGGGTGAAGCTTTCTTT.

V usage is TRBV5-8 and J usage is TRBJ2-7; TRBD2 matches at 12 bases. The V gene's germline CDR1 is SGHTS and CDR2 YDEGEE. The CDR3 contains 17 residues. V was clipped by 1 base and J by 0 bases; unmatched bases: 5. CDR3 DNA sequence: TGTGCCAGCAGCTTGTCCCCGGGACTAGCGGGCTCCTACGAGCAGTACTTC. It specifies CASSLSPGLAGSYEQYF.

This clone was found once. The genes are TRBV6-5 and TRBJ2-2; perhaps TRBD2 as D (6 bases). CDR1 MNHEY and CDR2 SVGAGI come from the germline V gene. V shed 4 bases and J shed 5 bases, with 14 bases lying between them. The CDR3 covers 15 residues. CDR3 amino acids: CASSWGGTRTGELFF. Here the CDR3 DNA reads TGTGCCAGCAGTTGGGGCGGGACTCGTACCGGGGAGCTGTTTTTT.

This rearrangement joins TRBV28 to TRBJ1-3; D is unresolved. CDR3 length: 11 residues. The germline V gene has CDR1 MDHEN and CDR2 SYDVKM. Trimming shortened V by 11 bases and J by 4 bases, and 9 bases separated the two germline ends. CDR3 sequence (DNA): TGTGCCGGGTTAGAGGGAAACACCATATATTTT. Translation gives CAGLEGNTIYF.

The chain's CDR3 is CASSREGANYGYTF. CDR3 coding DNA: TGTGCCAGCTCACGGGAGGGCGCTAACTATGGCTACACCTTC. The chain recombines TRBV18 with TRBJ1-2; D remains unclear. V shed 4 bases and J shed 0 bases, with 9 bases lying between them. This CDR3 contains 14 residues. CDR1 is KGHSH, CDR2 LQKENI, per germline.

This clone was counted a few times. J is TRBJ2-2 and V is TRBV12-5; possibly TRBD2 for D (5 bases). The germline gives CDR1 LGHNT, CDR2 FRNRAP. V was pared by 5 bases and J by 5 bases, with 15 bases between. This CDR3 has 15 amino acids. The CDR3 is CASGPVGSRTGELFF. CDR3 DNA sequence: TGTGCTAGTGGTCCCGTAGGGAGCAGGACCGGGGAGCTGTTTTTT.

The J gene is TRBJ1-5, the V gene TRBV28; D is ambiguous. Germline CDR1 MDHEN, CDR2 SYDVKM. The V end was cut by 1 base, the J end by 3 bases, with 10 bases between. The CDR3 spans 15 residues. Here the CDR3 DNA reads TGTGCCAGCAGTTTATTCGACTTAAACAATCAGCCCCAGCATTTT. It specifies CASSLFDLNNQPQHF. The complete variable domain, with remaining parts taken from reference TRBV28 and TRBJ1-5, reads DVKVTQSSRYLVKRTGEKVFLECVQDMDHENMFWYRQDPGLGLRLIYFSYDVKMKEKGDIPEGYSVSREKKERFSLILESASTNQTSMYLCASSLFDLNNQPQHFGDGTRLSIL.

CDR3 sequence (DNA): TGTGCCAGCAGCAACAGGGGGACTGAAGCTTTCTTT. Translation gives CASSNRGTEAFF. The chain has TRBV7-6 and TRBJ1-1, with 8 bases aligning to TRBD1. V gave up 5 bases and J gave up 5 bases; unmatched junction bases: 1. The CDR3 covers 12 residues. In germline, CDR1 is SGHVS, CDR2 FNYEAQ.

J is TRBJ1-5 and V is TRBV19, with a possible D match to TRBD1 (6 bases). The CDR3 is made up of 15 amino acids. Looked up from germline, CDR1 is LNHDA and CDR2 is SQIVND (reference sequence). V lost 5 bases and J lost 0, with 11 bases in between. For the CDR3, the DNA is TGTGCCAGTAGTGTACAGGGTTATAGCAATCAGCCCCAGCATTTT. Protein: CASSVQGYSNQPQHF. Filled out from reference TRBV19 and TRBJ1-5, the complete variable domain reads DGGITQSPKYLFRKEGQNVTLSCEQNLNHDAMYWYRQDPGQGLRLIYYSQIVNDFQKGDIAEGYSVSREKKESFPLTVTSAQKNPTAFYLCASSVQGYSNQPQHFGDGTRLSIL.

This clone was recorded a few times. The V call is TRBV5-1, the J call TRBJ2-2, with 9 bases aligning to TRBD1. Germline V gives CDR1 SGHRS, CDR2 YFSETQ. This CDR3 region has 15 residues. The J segment lost 6 bases and the V segment lost 2 bases, leaving 5 bases of the junction unmatched. CDR3 in DNA: TGCGCCAGCAGCTTCTCGGGACAGGGTTCCGGGGAGCTGTTTTTT. Its protein is CASSFSGQGSGELFF.

This rearrangement joins TRBV7-2 to TRBJ2-3; D gene ambiguous. The germline gives CDR1 SGHTA, CDR2 FQGNSA. Trimming cost V 2 bases and J 2 bases, with 8 bases left between them. The CDR3 totals 14 residues. CDR3 coding DNA: TGTGCCAGCAGCTTATCTTCCCTCACAGATACGCAGTATTTT. It yields the protein CASSLSSLTDTQYF. The full variable domain, in which reference TRBV7-2 and TRBJ2-3 provide the parts outside the CDR3, is GAGVSQSPSNKVTEKGKDVELRCDPISGHTALYWYRQSLGQGLEFLIYFQGNSAPDKSGLPSDRFSAERTGGSVSTLTIQRTQQEDSAVYLCASSLSSLTDTQYFGPGTRLTVL.

In the case of this clone: This sample also contains other DNA sequences that code for the same CDR3. The chain combines TRBV30 with TRBJ2-6; the D is unclear. Trimming pared 0 bases from V and 4 bases from J, leaving 4 bases between. Germline CDR1 is GTSNPN and CDR2 is SVGIG (reference sequence). The CDR3 is made up of 13 amino acids. The CDR3 bases are TGTGCCTGGAGTGTTGCAGGGGCCAACGTCCTGACTTTC. Translating gives CAWSVAGANVLTF.

The gene calls are TRBV4-3 and TRBJ1-1; D gene ambiguous. Per germline, CDR1 LGHNA and CDR2 YSLEER. The V end was cut by 1 base, the J end by 8 bases, with 14 bases between. The CDR3 is 14 residues long. The CDR3 bases are TGCGCCAGCAGCCAAGTCTTAGCAAGACCCGAAGCTTTCTTT. Protein: CASSQVLARPEAFF.

This clone has a single count. This rearrangement joins TRBV6-5 to TRBJ2-7; 12 nucleotides match TRBD1. Germline CDR1 and CDR2: MNHEY and SVGAGI. The CDR3 sequence is 15 residues long. J lost 7 bases, V lost 5 bases, and 9 bases had no gene match. The CDR3 DNA follows: TGTGCCAGCAGTGTTCCCGGGACAGGGGGCTCAGAGCAGTACTTC. Translating gives CASSVPGTGGSEQYF.

The table lists this clone with a few counts. The CDR3 DNA reads as TGCGCCAGCAGCTCGCAGTACAGGGAGGGTGAGACCCAGTACTTC. It is translated as CASSSQYREGETQYF. The chain employs TRBV5-1 and TRBJ2-5; possible D gene TRBD2, 7 bases. Trimming stripped 3 bases from V and 5 bases from J, with 17 bases between. Germline CDR1 is SGHRS and CDR2 is YFSETQ. This CDR3 contains 15 residues.

The CDR3 nucleotides read TGTGCCAGCAGGGACCCGGGACTACATGTGGATACGCAGTATTTT. It is translated as CASRDPGLHVDTQYF. This chain links TRBV2 with TRBJ2-3; 7 bases are shared with TRBD2. After removal of 6 bases from V and 6 bases from J, the junction contained 12 bases not matched to a gene. This CDR3 spans 15 amino acids. CDR1 is SNHLY and CDR2 is FYNNEI in the germline V gene.

This clone was counted only a few times. This sample also contains other DNA sequences that code for the same CDR3. The chain uses TRBV5-1 and TRBJ2-2, with D possibly being TRBD2 (5 bases). Germline V gene sequence: CDR1 SGHRS, CDR2 YFSETQ. The CDR3 has 15 residues. Trimming shortened V by 2 bases and J by 3 bases, and 11 bases separated the two germline ends. CDR3 in amino acids: CASSFRLADTGELFF. The DNA for the CDR3 is TGCGCCAGCAGCTTCCGGCTAGCAGACACCGGGGAGCTGTTTTTT.

The V call is TRBV11-1, the J call TRBJ2-1; D uncertain. V lost 1 base and J 7 bases, leaving 11 bases between the germline ends. Per the germline V gene, CDR1 is SGHAT and CDR2 is FQDESV (reference sequence). This CDR3 has 14 residues. The DNA for the CDR3 is TGTGCCAGCAGCTTAGACCCCTCGTTTAATGAGCAGTTCTTC. Its translation is CASSLDPSFNEQFF.

This chain uses TRBV4-3 with TRBJ2-3; TRBD2 is a possible D gene (5 bases). Deletions cut 2 bases from V and 6 bases from J, with 9 bases between. The CDR3 contains 13 residues. Germline CDR1 reads LGHNA; CDR2 reads YSLEER. The CDR3 coding sequence is TGCGCCAGCAGCCAACAAGGACTGGATACGCAGTATTTT. Residues: CASSQQGLDTQYF.

V usage is TRBV18 and J usage is TRBJ2-7; no reliable D call. Trimming took off 2 bases at V and 3 bases at J, with 8 bases between the two ends. Germline CDR1 KGHSH, CDR2 LQKENI. The CDR3 consists of 13 residues. CDR3 amino acids: CASSPGPFYEQYF. In DNA form, the CDR3 reads TGTGCCAGCTCACCAGGGCCATTCTACGAGCAGTACTTC.

This rearrangement joins TRBV5-8 to TRBJ2-7; D may be TRBD2 (6 bases). From germline, CDR1 is SGHTS and CDR2 YDEGEE. This CDR3 has 11 amino acids. V was trimmed by 3 bases and J by 12 bases, leaving 13 bases between them. CDR3 sequence (DNA): TGTGCCAGCAGCTCCTATGCGGGGTGGTACTTC. Encoded protein: CASSSYAGWYF.

This sequence joins TRBV30 and TRBJ2-5; TRBD1 might be the D (5 bases). The J call is doubtful: the DNA matches TRBJ2-7 better. The CDR3 extends over 12 amino acids. Germline lookup yields CDR1 GTSNPN and CDR2 SVGIG (reference sequence). The CDR3 protein is CAWSPAGNEQYF. The CDR3 DNA is TGTGCCTGGAGTCCCGCAGGGAACGAGCAGTACTTC.

In this sample, this clone turned up many times. The chain carries TRBV6-6 and TRBJ2-7; tentatively, D is TRBD2 (6 bases). This CDR3 spans 12 amino acids. Germline CDR1 reads MNHNY; CDR2 reads SVGAGI (reference sequence). The germline V and J ends were trimmed by 8 bases and 6 bases, with 14 bases remaining between them. This CDR3 is CASRFMGGEQYF. CDR3 sequence (DNA): TGTGCCAGCCGTTTTATGGGGGGCGAGCAGTACTTC.

J is TRBJ2-5 and V is TRBV29-1; no clear D gene. The CDR3 runs to 13 residues. CDR1 is SQVTM and CDR2 is ANQGSEA in the germline V gene. The V gene lost 6 bases and the J gene lost 7 bases, with 18 bases spanning the gap. The CDR3 nucleotides are TGCAGCGTCCAAGGGTGGACCGCTGGGACCCAGTACTTC. Its translation: CSVQGWTAGTQYF.

This clone appeared a few times. The rearrangement joins TRBV7-2 to TRBJ2-7; D is ambiguous. From germline, CDR1 is SGHTA and CDR2 FQGNSA. Trimming removed 1 base at V and 5 bases at J, with 15 bases between. This CDR3 contains 15 residues. CDR3 residues: CASSLVFPGLHEQYF. In DNA form, the CDR3 reads TGTGCCAGCAGCTTAGTCTTTCCGGGTCTCCACGAGCAGTACTTC.

The chain combines TRBV7-6 with TRBJ2-2, with 11 bases identical to TRBD2. This CDR3 contains 20 residues. V lost 1 base, J lost 0 bases, and 10 bases stayed unmatched. Germline loops: CDR1 SGHVS, CDR2 FNYEAQ. CDR3 DNA: TGTGCCAGCAGCTTAGTTGGGCTAGCGGGAGGTCTAACGAACACCGGGGAGCTGTTTTTT. Its protein is CASSLVGLAGGLTNTGELFF.